This TCR beta chain is from a study of blood T cells in healthy people across ages (dated by TCRdb to between 2015 and 2016). Context from the whole study: Template switching captured roughly one uniquely barcoded TCR beta cDNA molecule per two T cells in model experiments. Using the same blood draw, the study looked at two additional independent replicas of 1 million unique cDNA reads for two donors, one aged 18 to 30 and the other aged 80 or older. The donors were divided into four age groups: young (average 16 years), middle-aged (almost 40), aged (roughly 66) and long-lived (about 84). Donors of different ages were randomly distributed across sequencing lanes to avoid experimental bias. The study measured age-related changes in TCR beta repertoire diversity using deep sequencing normalized with unique cDNA molecular identifiers. Here is what the overall study found, with its caveats: Since profiling was done on bulk unsorted PBMCs, naive and antigen-experienced compartments could not be conclusively compared. Compared with the aged group, the long-lived group had more naive CD4+ T cells, fewer expanded clones and increased TCR diversity, suggesting age selection. As age increased, observed TCR beta diversity per million T cells dropped in a roughly linear way, and a significant reduction was already evident by age about 40. The percentage of naive T cells measured by flow cytometry correlated strongly with observed TCR beta diversity. The CMV infection status of donors was not known, potentially confounding age-related changes in expanded clonotypes. Estimates of total diversity based on one million sequenced T cells were considered lower bounds and underestimates.

Receptors were amplified or captured by 5' RACE. The sequencing machine was an Illumina HiSeq 2500. The second PCR ran for roughly 7 to 11 cycles and used a J-beta primer mix along with a sample-barcoded 5' primer. A template-switch 5' adaptor carrying 12 random nucleotides introduced a unique molecular identifier onto each TCR beta cDNA molecule. Each sample yielded at least 2.5 million CDR3-containing paired-end reads. The Mint cDNA synthesis kit, primed by a TRBC-specific oligonucleotide, was used to synthesize first-strand cDNA from all RNA. Following uracil-DNA glycosylase treatment, a first 18-cycle PCR with universal primers M1SS and BC2_uni_R was performed on all cDNA. In the source study's methods: For normalization, 1 million high-quality reads, each with a distinct molecular identifier, were randomly selected from each sample. Reads sharing molecular identifiers were discarded rather than binned into consensus sequences. MiTCR, with a Q25 quality threshold and the strictest error-elimination algorithm, was used for CDR3 identification, clonotype clustering and error correction. A nonparametric unseen species model with Euler transformation was used to estimate a lower bound on total TCR beta diversity. The public reads were reprocessed in TCRdb via fastp at Q25 and MiXCR, keeping in-frame beta chains. Rows with a matching CDR3 protein are joined into one entry that keeps the most common DNA and genes. It is TCRdb's table, rather than the study itself, that gives the V and J calls and clone size. Across this sample there are 630,000 or so distinct CDR3 sequences, with roughly 32% seen only once. The biggest ten clones account for 15% of the sample.

The trim is 3 bases for V and 5 bases for J, with a gap of 13 bases between the germline ends. Via the germline V gene, CDR1 is ENHRY and CDR2 SYGVKD. From the cysteine through the phenylalanine, the CDR3 covers 14 amino acids. The read is trimmed to its CDR3 DNA, 42 bases read in frame from base 1. This clonotype was seen ten or more times. Its recognized antigen is unknown. Nothing much larger sits one base from this clone, and base qualities are not available. Donors were a few dozen systemically healthy Caucasian individuals from Russia aged roughly 6 to 90 years. About 9.1 milliliters of peripheral blood were collected from each donor into EDTA-treated Vacutainer tubes. PBMCs were isolated by Ficoll-Paque density-gradient centrifugation, with at least 6 million obtained per sample. Trizol reagent was used to extract total RNA from PBMCs, with at least 6 micrograms per sample. The percentages of naive CD45RAhigh/CD27high T cells were determined by flow cytometry on a PBMC aliquot from every donor.

The sequence derives from a woman of 80 years or more in good health. Donor details come from another sample of the same person, matched by shared clones. The chain is assembled from TRBV10-3 and TRBJ2-5, with the D gene not clear enough to name. The material sequenced was blood. DNA sequence: TGTGCCATCAGTGAAAATCCCATCGGGGAGACCCAGTACTTC. This sequence encodes CAISENPIGETQYF.